Listed here are 21 T cell receptor beta chains from one sample, sequenced in a study of shared clonotypes between healthy human individuals. Cells designated naive CD8 were CD45RO-negative and were positively selected for CCR7, with terminally differentiated effector memory CD45RA+ cells excluded. TCRdb's table, derived via immunoSEQ multiplex PCR, lists solely in-frame clones and lacks some. The repertoire has 660,000 or so clones, about 96% of them found once; the top ten carry roughly 0.1%. The specimen sequenced was naive CD8+ T cells sorted from blood. The receptors here all came from a woman aged 25 to 39 in good health.

The gene calls are TRBV27 and TRBJ2-7; D tentatively reads TRBD1 or TRBD2 (6 bases each). The V gene lost 6 bases and the J gene lost 3 bases, with 18 bases spanning the gap. This CDR3 has 15 amino acids. The germline V gene encodes CDR1 MNHEY and CDR2 SMNVEV (reference sequence). CDR3 sequence (DNA): TGTGCCAGCAGAACCTTGGGGGCGGGAAGCTACGAGCAGTACTTC. It encodes CASRTLGAGSYEQYF.

This clone was counted a single time. The chain employs TRBV5-1 and TRBJ2-1; D is possibly TRBD2 (6 bases). The CDR3 extends over 16 amino acids. Germline values: CDR1 SGHRS, CDR2 YFSETQ. Trimming left V 4 bases short and J 4 bases short, with 18 bases between. The CDR3 sequence: CASSLYRDSPYNEQFF. For the CDR3, the DNA is TGCGCCAGCAGCCTATACCGGGACTCCCCGTACAATGAGCAGTTCTTC.

The rearrangement links TRBV27 to TRBJ2-5, with D possibly TRBD2 on 5 matching bases. The CDR3 length is 15 residues. The V end was cut by 1 base, the J end by 2 bases, with 11 bases between. Germline lookup yields CDR1 MNHEY and CDR2 SMNVEV (reference sequence). The DNA of the CDR3 is TGTGCCAGCAGTTTATTGAGCGGAGTACAAGAGACCCAGTACTTC. Residues: CASSLLSGVQETQYF.

The chain recombines TRBV5-8 with TRBJ2-2, with D perhaps TRBD1 (6 bases). This CDR3 has 16 residues. The V gene's germline CDR1 is SGHTS and CDR2 YDEGEE. Trimming pared 0 bases from V and 4 bases from J, leaving 13 bases between. In DNA, the CDR3 is TGTGCCAGCAGCTTGGGCCCGTCAGGGGTCACCGGGGAGCTGTTTTTT. Protein sequence: CASSLGPSGVTGELFF.

The chain combines TRBV7-9 with TRBJ1-2; TRBD1 matches 9 bases. After removal of 5 bases from V and 6 bases from J, the junction contained 4 bases not matched to a gene. Germline CDR1 reads SEHNR; CDR2 reads FQNEAQ (reference sequence). The CDR3 sequence is 13 residues long. The CDR3 DNA follows: TGTGCCAGCAGCGCCACAGGGGGCCATGGCTACACCTTC. It translates to CASSATGGHGYTF.

The chain couples TRBV7-9 to TRBJ2-1, with D possibly TRBD1 on 6 matching bases. The ends were cut back, 1 base at V and 8 bases at J, with 9 bases in the middle. The CDR3 extends over 13 amino acids. Germline lookup yields CDR1 SEHNR and CDR2 FQNEAQ (reference sequence). For the CDR3, the DNA is TGTGCCAGCAGCTTAGACAGGGCCCATGAGCAGTTCTTC. It is translated as CASSLDRAHEQFF. The variable domain in full, completed from reference TRBV7-9 and TRBJ2-1, reads DTGVSQNPRHKITKRGQNVTFRCDPISEHNRLYWYRQTLGQGPEFLTYFQNEAQLEKSRLLSDRFSAERPKGSFSTLEIQRTEQGDSAMYLCASSLDRAHEQFFGPGTRLTVL.

This clone was picked up one time. The V and J genes are TRBV27 and TRBJ2-1; TRBD2 agrees at 10 bases. This CDR3 is built from 17 residues. V shed 4 bases and J 8 bases; nucleotides not matched to a gene: 14. Germline CDR1 and CDR2: MNHEY and SMNVEV (reference sequence). The CDR3 protein is CASSSIIQREGEDEQFF. The CDR3 bases are TGTGCCAGCAGTTCTATTATCCAGCGGGAGGGCGAGGATGAGCAGTTCTTC.

The chain links TRBV5-5 to TRBJ1-2; 7 bases are a match to TRBD1. CDR1 is SGHKS, CDR2 YYEKEE, per germline (reference sequence). V trimming: 5 bases; J trimming: 8 bases; junction bases outside the gene matches: 9. CDR3 length equals 13 residues. CDR3 sequence (DNA): TGTGCCAGCAGAATTGACAGGGTCAACGGCTACACCTTC. It encodes CASRIDRVNGYTF.

The chain uses TRBV10-3 and TRBJ1-5; no definite D call. There are 13 residues in the CDR3. CDR1 and CDR2 (germline): ENHRY, SYGVKD. The ends were cut back, 5 bases at V and 4 bases at J, with 9 bases in the middle. The CDR3 coding sequence is TGTGCCATCAGTACCCAGGATAATCAGCCCCAGCATTTT. Encoded protein: CAISTQDNQPQHF.

The chain recombines TRBV28 with TRBJ1-4; D is possibly TRBD1 (6 bases). Germline CDR1 MDHEN, CDR2 SYDVKM. V was cut by 5 bases and J by 4 bases, with 14 bases left in between. This CDR3 contains 15 residues. As DNA, the CDR3 is TGTGCCAGCAGTACATACAGGGCGAGTAATGAAAAACTGTTTTTT. Protein sequence: CASSTYRASNEKLFF.

The rearrangement links TRBV6-5 to TRBJ1-2; 8 bases map to TRBD1. The germline V gene has CDR1 MNHEY and CDR2 SVGAGI. CDR3 size: 14 residues. J lost 6 bases, V lost 5 bases, and 8 bases had no gene match. In DNA form, the CDR3 reads TGTGCCAGCAGTCTTTCAAGGACAGGGAATGGCTACACCTTC. As protein: CASSLSRTGNGYTF.

The CDR3 loop reads CASRGLAGNEQFF. CDR3 sequence (DNA): TGTGCCAGCAGGGGACTAGCTGGAAATGAGCAGTTCTTC. This chain joins TRBV2 and TRBJ2-1; 9 bases map to TRBD2. Looked up from germline, CDR1 is SNHLY and CDR2 is FYNNEI. The CDR3 contains 13 residues. The V gene end was trimmed by 6 bases and the J gene end by 7 bases; junction bases not matched to a gene: 4.

The rearrangement links TRBV7-8 to TRBJ2-6, with D possibly matching TRBD2 (6 bases). V was pared by 2 bases and J by 1 base, with 12 bases between. Germline V gene lookup returns CDR1 SGHVS and CDR2 FQNEAQ. The CDR3 runs 17 residues. The CDR3 here is CASSLLGGRSGANVLTF. CDR3 DNA sequence: TGTGCCAGCAGCTTATTGGGGGGAAGATCTGGGGCCAACGTCCTGACTTTC.

V is TRBV2 and J is TRBJ2-2, with a weak D call TRBD1 (6 bases). The V end lost 11 bases, the J end lost 5 bases, and 18 bases lay between the germline ends. Germline V gene sequence: CDR1 SNHLY, CDR2 FYNNEI. CDR3 length: 14 amino acids. The CDR3 DNA sequence: TGTGCCGCGTGGGCAGGGGCGCTGACCGGGGAGCTGTTTTTT. Its protein is CAAWAGALTGELFF.

V is TRBV6-5 and J is TRBJ2-5; D gene uncertain. Per the germline V gene, CDR1 is MNHEY and CDR2 is SVGAGI. V was shortened by 6 bases and J by 4 bases, with 6 bases between the two germline ends. The CDR3 contains 11 residues. CDR3 in DNA: TGTGCCAGCAGATATGGAGAGACCCAGTACTTC. Protein: CASRYGETQYF.

The chain recombines TRBV27 with TRBJ2-2; D is possibly TRBD1 or TRBD2 (5 bases each). This CDR3 contains 13 residues. Germline lookup yields CDR1 MNHEY and CDR2 SMNVEV (reference sequence). Deletions cut 2 bases from V and 6 bases from J, with 7 bases between. CDR3 region: CASSLMGAGELFF. In DNA form, the CDR3 reads TGTGCCAGCAGTTTAATGGGGGCCGGGGAGCTGTTTTTT.

The chain is built from TRBV14 and TRBJ1-1; 10 bases are a match to TRBD1. V dropped 3 bases and J dropped 3; count of bases not matched to a gene: 4. Germline CDR1 and CDR2: SGHDN and FVKESK. The CDR3 is 15 amino acids. The CDR3 DNA reads TGTGCCAGCAGCCAGTGGGGGACAGGGGACACTGAAGCTTTCTTT. Amino acids: CASSQWGTGDTEAFF.

This clone appeared once. The J gene is TRBJ2-1, the V gene TRBV28, with D possibly TRBD2 on 6 matching bases. Per germline, CDR1 MDHEN and CDR2 SYDVKM. V shed 5 bases and J shed 10 bases, with 21 bases lying between them. CDR3 size: 15 residues. As DNA, the CDR3 is TGTGCCAGCAGTCCCCCCGGGACTCCACTCGGGGAGCAGTTCTTC. Its translation: CASSPPGTPLGEQFF.

Points on this clone: Relative to the germline gene, one junction end is altered; a read error may explain this. J is TRBJ2-1 and V is TRBV13; 11 nucleotides match TRBD2. Germline V gene data show CDR1 as PRHDT and CDR2 as FYEKMQ (reference sequence). The CDR3 contains 15 residues. The CDR3 loop is CASSLGTSGYNEQFF. Written as DNA, the CDR3 is TGTGCCAGCAGCCTAGGGACTAGCGGTTACAATGAGCAGTTCTTC.

This sequence joins TRBV5-4 and TRBJ2-7; D is perhaps TRBD2 (6 bases). Germline CDR1 reads SGHNT; CDR2 reads YYREEE (reference sequence). V was shortened by 4 bases and J by 6 bases, with 17 bases between the two germline ends. The CDR3 runs 14 residues. CDR3 sequence (DNA): TGTGCCAGCAGCCTCGGGACTTCTCTTCGCGAGCAGTACTTC. It encodes CASSLGTSLREQYF.

Details on this clone: The same CDR3 arises from other DNA sequences in this sample as well. J is TRBJ2-7 and V is TRBV7-9; D remains unclear. CDR1 is SEHNR, CDR2 FQNEAQ, per germline (reference sequence). The CDR3 contains 12 residues. Trimming took off 2 bases at V and 3 bases at J, with 5 bases between the two ends. The chain's CDR3 is CASSLSSYEQYF. The CDR3 bases are TGTGCCAGCAGCTTAAGTAGCTACGAGCAGTACTTC. Full variable domain (rest looked up from reference TRBV7-9 and TRBJ2-7): DTGVSQNPRHKITKRGQNVTFRCDPISEHNRLYWYRQTLGQGPEFLTYFQNEAQLEKSRLLSDRFSAERPKGSFSTLEIQRTEQGDSAMYLCASSLSSYEQYFGPGTRLTVT.